Listed here are 25 T cell receptor beta chains from one sample, sequenced in a study of T cell responses to AZD1222 COVID-19 vaccine. Sequencing was performed with immunoSEQ multiplex PCR; in TCRdb, only in-frame clones are kept and a portion is missing. Here the sample spans about 93,000 clones, roughly 85% being singletons. Sequenced material: peripheral blood, taken on day 0 of AZD1222 vaccination. The receptor set was obtained from an adult in good health.

The rearrangement uses TRBV19 and TRBJ1-5; 7 bases align to TRBD1. The CDR3 has 15 residues. Germline loops: CDR1 LNHDA, CDR2 SQIVND (reference sequence). Trimming at V came to 7 bases and at J to 8 bases, leaving 14 bases not matched to a gene. The CDR3 protein is CASTFGTVQSEPQHF. The CDR3 DNA follows: TGTGCCAGTACTTTCGGGACAGTACAATCAGAGCCCCAGCATTTT.

V gene TRBV6-5 combines with J gene TRBJ1-6; D is possibly TRBD1 (5 bases). Trimming shortened V by 8 bases and J by 9 bases, and 14 bases separated the two germline ends. The CDR3 runs 13 residues. Germline V gives CDR1 MNHEY, CDR2 SVGAGI. CDR3 protein: CASQRQGGSPLHF. CDR3 DNA sequence: TGTGCCAGCCAGAGGCAGGGCGGTTCACCCCTCCACTTT.

The CDR3 DNA reads TGCGCCAGCAGAAAGCGGGGGGAGGCCTACGAGCAGTACTTC. It encodes CASRKRGEAYEQYF. The V and J genes are TRBV5-1 and TRBJ2-7, with 9 bases fitting TRBD2. The CDR3 has 14 residues. Germline trimming cut 5 bases from V and 2 bases from J; bases unmatched to any gene: 5. The V gene's germline CDR1 is SGHRS and CDR2 YFSETQ.

The CDR3 sequence: CASSVLNTEAFF. The DNA for the CDR3 is TGTGCCAGCAGCGTATTGAACACTGAAGCTTTCTTT. This chain links TRBV6-1 with TRBJ1-1; D call uncertain. CDR3 length: 12 amino acids. Per germline, CDR1 MNHNS and CDR2 SASEGT. V dropped 6 bases and J dropped 0 bases, with 5 bases sitting between them.

The chain recombines TRBV5-1 with TRBJ2-7, with D unresolved. Germline V gene sequence: CDR1 SGHRS, CDR2 YFSETQ. Trimming cost V 4 bases and J 6 bases, with 11 bases left between them. There are 12 residues in the CDR3. CDR3 residues: CASSVDNGEQYF. In DNA form, the CDR3 reads TGCGCCAGCAGCGTCGACAATGGCGAGCAGTACTTC.

This chain links TRBV19 with TRBJ2-1; tentative D call: TRBD2 (6 bases). Germline V gene data show CDR1 as LNHDA and CDR2 as SQIVND (reference sequence). The CDR3 runs 14 residues. Trimming took off 3 bases at V and 4 bases at J, with 10 bases between the two ends. In DNA form, the CDR3 reads TGTGCCAGTAGTATCCCGGGGGAATACAATGAGCAGTTCTTC. This translates into CASSIPGEYNEQFF.

The V call is TRBV19, the J call TRBJ1-5, with D perhaps TRBD1 (6 bases). Germline CDR1 LNHDA, CDR2 SQIVND (reference sequence). The V gene lost 10 bases and the J gene lost 3 bases, with 16 bases spanning the gap. The CDR3 spans 14 residues. In nucleotides, the CDR3 is TGTGCCACGGACGGGGGGCCGCTCAATCAGCCCCAGCATTTT. The encoded protein is CATDGGPLNQPQHF.

V is TRBV27 and J is TRBJ1-6, with 8 positions matching TRBD1. This CDR3 region has 16 residues. The V and J ends lost 6 bases and 3 bases, in that order; junction bases with no gene match: 7. CDR1 and CDR2 from the germline V gene are MNHEY and SMNVEV (reference sequence). The CDR3 DNA reads TGTGCCAGCAGCCCTGACAGGGGCCTCTATAATTCACCCCTCCACTTT. Residues: CASSPDRGLYNSPLHF.

In this sample, this clone turned up a few times. The rearrangement links TRBV3-1 (or the pseudogene TRBV3-2) to TRBJ2-7; the match to TRBD1 covers 9 bases. The CDR3 totals 16 residues. The V and J ends lost 1 base and 4 bases, in that order; junction bases with no gene match: 8. CDR1 and CDR2 (germline): LGHDT, YNNKEL (reference sequence). CDR3 DNA sequence: TGTGCCAGCAGCCAAGTACAGGGGGCAGCGTTTTACGAGCAGTACTTC. Translated, it gives CASSQVQGAAFYEQYF.

This clone was seen only a few times. Mismatch with germline at one junction end may stem from a read error. V gene TRBV11-2 combines with J gene TRBJ2-7; the D gene is possibly TRBD2 (5 bases). The CDR3 runs 11 residues. Germline V gene sequence: CDR1 SGHAT, CDR2 FQNNGV. CDR3 coding DNA: TGTGCCAGCAGCTTTCGGGGTGGGGTTTTCTTC. This gives the protein CASSFRGGVFF.

This clone appeared a single time. This chain uses TRBV19 with TRBJ1-2, with TRBD1 matching 7 bases. CDR3 length: 15 amino acids. The germline gives CDR1 LNHDA, CDR2 SQIVND (reference sequence). The J segment lost 4 bases and the V segment lost 3 bases, leaving 8 bases of the junction unmatched. CDR3 region: CASSMGRGTVYGYTF. Here the CDR3 DNA reads TGTGCCAGTAGTATGGGACGCGGGACAGTCTATGGCTACACCTTC.

The chain has TRBV3-1 (or the pseudogene TRBV3-2) and TRBJ2-3; no clear D. V was trimmed by 0 bases and J by 1 base, leaving 5 bases between them. The germline CDR1 and CDR2 sequences are LGHDT and YNNKEL (reference sequence). This CDR3 is 14 amino acids long. The CDR3 region has the DNA TGTGCCAGCAGCCAAGATATCCGCACAGATACGCAGTATTTT. Protein product: CASSQDIRTDTQYF.

Worth noting for this clone: Compared with germline, one end of the junction differs, possibly owing to a read error. J is TRBJ1-1 and V is TRBV18; D possibly corresponds to TRBD1 (5 bases). The CDR3 length is 13 residues. From germline, CDR1 is KGHSH and CDR2 LQKENI. DNA for the CDR3: TGTGCCAGCTCACCAGGGCCCAGGGCTGATGCTTTCTTT. Translation gives CASSPGPRADAFF.

The chain recombines TRBV10-1 with TRBJ1-1, with D perhaps matching TRBD1 (6 bases). Trimming removed 6 bases at V and 1 base at J, with 15 bases between. The germline CDR1 and CDR2 sequences are WNHNN and SYGVQD (reference sequence). The CDR3 is made up of 15 amino acids. CDR3 amino acids: CASSQPPGANTEAFF. In DNA form, the CDR3 reads TGCGCCAGCAGCCAACCCCCGGGGGCGAACACTGAAGCTTTCTTT.

The V and J genes are TRBV7-2 and TRBJ1-6; D is unresolved. Germline CDR1 and CDR2: SGHTA and FQGNSA. Trimming removed 0 bases at V and 10 bases at J, with 10 bases between. This CDR3 is built from 14 residues. Written as DNA, the CDR3 is TGTGCCAGCAGCTTAGCGGGTGGCGGGTCACCCCTCCACTTT. Protein: CASSLAGGGSPLHF.

The chain combines TRBV27 with TRBJ1-2; 8 bases are shared with TRBD1. This CDR3 has 14 amino acids. CDR1 is MNHEY and CDR2 is SMNVEV in the germline V gene (reference sequence). Unmatched junction bases numbered 4, after V lost 5 bases and J lost 2 bases. The CDR3 loop reads CASSAGQANYGYTF. The CDR3 coding sequence is TGTGCCAGCAGTGCGGGACAGGCAAACTATGGCTACACCTTC.

The V and J genes are TRBV6-5 and TRBJ1-1, with 7 bases matching TRBD1. The CDR3 spans 13 residues. The germline V gene has CDR1 MNHEY and CDR2 SVGAGI. Trimming cost V 8 bases and J 4 bases; bases outside gene matches: 7. The CDR3 loop reads CASLSGQSTEAFF. As DNA, the CDR3 is TGTGCCAGCTTATCGGGACAGAGCACTGAAGCTTTCTTT.

This rearrangement joins TRBV4-1 to TRBJ2-3; unclear D gene. Trimming removed 2 bases from V and 2 bases from J, with 8 bases in between. The CDR3 consists of 14 residues. Germline lookup yields CDR1 MGHRA and CDR2 YSYEKL. The CDR3: CASSQSLSTDTQYF. In DNA, the CDR3 is TGCGCCAGCAGCCAATCCCTCTCCACAGATACGCAGTATTTT.

The chain links TRBV5-1 to TRBJ1-5, with a possible D match to TRBD1 (6 bases). CDR1 and CDR2 (germline): SGHRS, YFSETQ. The CDR3 covers 15 residues. Trimming removed 0 bases from V and 6 bases from J, with 13 bases in between. The CDR3 DNA sequence: TGCGCCAGCAGCTTGGCCGGGGGGCTGGGTCAGCCCCAGCATTTT. This translates into CASSLAGGLGQPQHF.

The V and J genes are TRBV29-1 and TRBJ1-1; D is possibly TRBD1 (5 bases). Germline V gene data show CDR1 as SQVTM and CDR2 as ANQGSEA. V lost 7 bases to trimming and J lost 4 bases, with 13 bases between them. CDR3 length equals 12 residues. The CDR3 is CSGQGQGTEAFF. CDR3 in DNA: TGCAGCGGCCAGGGTCAGGGCACTGAAGCTTTCTTT.

CDR3 in amino acids: CASSEGWGNQETQYF. For the CDR3, the DNA is TGTGCCAGCAGTGAAGGGTGGGGCAACCAAGAGACCCAGTACTTC. The chain combines TRBV6-1 with TRBJ2-5; TRBD1 is a possible D gene (5 bases). V shed 1 base and J shed 0 bases, with 9 bases lying between them. Germline V gene data show CDR1 as MNHNS and CDR2 as SASEGT. This CDR3 contains 15 residues.

This chain links TRBV11-2 with TRBJ1-4; D is possibly TRBD1 (5 bases). Germline V CDR1 and CDR2: SGHAT, FQNNGV. Trimming cost V 5 bases and J 5 bases, with 9 bases left between them. CDR3 length: 13 amino acids. CDR3: CASSVGDNEKLFF. The CDR3 coding sequence is TGTGCCAGCAGCGTAGGGGACAATGAAAAACTGTTTTTT. Full variable domain (missing parts from reference TRBV11-2 and TRBJ1-4): EAGVAQSPRYKIIEKRQSVAFWCNPISGHATLYWYQQILGQGPKLLIQFQNNGVVDDSQLPKDRFSAERLKGVDSTLKIQPAKLEDSAVYLCASSVGDNEKLFFGSGTQLSVL.

Written as DNA, the CDR3 is TGTGCCAGTAGTTTGGGAGGGCCGGGCTCCTACAATGAGCAGTTCTTC. Translation gives CASSLGGPGSYNEQFF. The chain uses TRBV19 and TRBJ2-1; 7 nucleotides match TRBD2. This CDR3 has 16 residues. Germline CDR1 is LNHDA and CDR2 is SQIVND (reference sequence). V gave up 5 bases and J gave up 0 bases; unmatched junction bases: 7.

V and J are TRBV4-2 and TRBJ2-3, with 7 bases identical to TRBD1. In germline, CDR1 is LGHNA, CDR2 YNFKEQ. J lost 6 bases, V lost 2 bases, and 5 bases had no gene match. This CDR3 spans 14 amino acids. The CDR3 reads CASSQKTGSDTQYF. Written as DNA, the CDR3 is TGTGCCAGCAGCCAAAAGACAGGGTCGGATACGCAGTATTTT.

V is TRBV5-1 and J is TRBJ2-4; 7 bases map to TRBD1. The length of the CDR3 is 15 residues. V lost 1 base and J lost 9; bases outside the gene matches: 10. From germline, CDR1 is SGHRS and CDR2 YFSETQ. CDR3 sequence reads: CASSLMRQGDGIQYF. The CDR3 coding sequence is TGCGCCAGCAGCTTGATGAGACAGGGTGATGGCATTCAGTACTTC.